The rows below give T cell receptor beta chains drawn from one sample of a study of T cells after yellow fever vaccination. TCRdb called the 5' RACE reads again in MiXCR, with one record for every CDR3 protein. Among more than 350,000 distinct CDR3 sequences, 11% were seen once, and the ten largest hold less than 20%. This specimen consisted of PBMCs, obtained on the day of the first yellow fever vaccination. Receptors originate from a man between 18 and 35 years old who received the YFV17D yellow fever vaccine. Both conserved end residues are part of each CDR3. D genes are given only for firm matches. Clone size appears in some rows only: once, few, many, or a class for an expanded clone.

J gene: TRBJ2-3
V gene: TRBV5-1
D gene: NA
clone size: many
CDR3 DNA: TGCGCCAGCACTTCAGGGTACCTCACAGATACGCAGTATTTT
CDR3 protein: CASTSGYLTDTQYF

J gene: TRBJ2-5
V gene: TRBV6-2/TRBV6-3
D gene: TRBD2
clone size: few
CDR3 DNA: TGTGCCAGCAGTTACCGGACTAGGGAGTACCAAGAGACCCAGTACTTC
CDR3 protein: CASSYRTREYQETQYF

J gene: TRBJ1-2
V gene: TRBV7-2
D gene: TRBD1
clone size: few
CDR3 DNA: TGTGCCAGCAGCTTAGACTACAGGGGCTATGGCTACACCTTC
CDR3 protein: CASSLDYRGYGYTF

J gene: TRBJ2-5
V gene: TRBV21-1
D gene: NA
clone size: few
CDR3 DNA: TGTGCCAGCAGCAAAGTTGAGGGGAGCGGTGAGACCCAGTACTTC
CDR3 protein: CASSKVEGSGETQYF

J gene: TRBJ1-5
V gene: TRBV6-2/TRBV6-3
D gene: NA
clone size: few
CDR3 DNA: TGTGCCAGCAGTTACTCTCGGCAGGGGAGTCAGCCCCAGCATTTT
CDR3 protein: CASSYSRQGSQPQHF

J gene: TRBJ1-2
V gene: TRBV7-3
D gene: NA
clone size: few
CDR3 DNA: TGTGCCAGCAGCTTGGAAGGGACCCTCTATGGCTACACCTTC
CDR3 protein: CASSLEGTLYGYTF

J gene: TRBJ2-7
V gene: TRBV6-5
D gene: TRBD2
clone size: many
CDR3 DNA: TGTGCCAGCAGTTACTCTCGCAGCGGGGGCCCCTTCTACGAGCAGTACTTC
CDR3 protein: CASSYSRSGGPFYEQYF

J gene: TRBJ2-2
V gene: TRBV4-1
D gene: TRBD2
clone size: few
CDR3 DNA: TGCGCCAGCAGCCGGGCGGGGGACACCGGGGAGCTGTTTTTT
CDR3 protein: CASSRAGDTGELFF

J gene: TRBJ2-3
V gene: TRBV27
D gene: TRBD2
clone size: few
CDR3 DNA: TGTGCCAGCACCAGCGGGACTTTCACAGATACGCAGTATTTT
CDR3 protein: CASTSGTFTDTQYF

J gene: TRBJ1-4
V gene: TRBV5-5
D gene: TRBD1
clone size: many
CDR3 DNA: TGTGCCAGCAGCTCATCACCCCCCGGGACAGGGGATGAAAAACTGTTTTTT
CDR3 protein: CASSSSPPGTGDEKLFF

J gene: TRBJ1-4
V gene: TRBV9
D gene: NA
clone size: many
CDR3 DNA: TGTGCCAGCAGCGTTTCTCAGGGAGATGAAAAACTGTTTTTT
CDR3 protein: CASSVSQGDEKLFF

J gene: TRBJ1-4
V gene: TRBV4-2
D gene: NA
clone size: many
CDR3 DNA: TGTGCCAGCAGCCAAGATCCGACCTCTCTCGAAAAACTGTTTTTT
CDR3 protein: CASSQDPTSLEKLFF

J gene: TRBJ2-3
V gene: TRBV27
D gene: NA
clone size: once
CDR3 DNA: TGTGCCAGCAGTTTTCAAGTCACAGATACGCAGTATTTT
CDR3 protein: CASSFQVTDTQYF

J gene: TRBJ1-1
V gene: TRBV29-1
D gene: NA
clone size: few
CDR3 DNA: TGCAGCGTTGATTTGGGAACTGAAGCTTTCTTT
CDR3 protein: CSVDLGTEAFF

J gene: TRBJ2-5
V gene: TRBV7-8
D gene: TRBD2
clone size: NA
CDR3 DNA: TGTGCCAGCAGCTTACCACTAGCGGGGGTGCAAGAGACCCAGTACTTC
CDR3 protein: CASSLPLAGVQETQYF

J gene: TRBJ2-1
V gene: TRBV2
D gene: NA
clone size: few
CDR3 DNA: TGTGCCAGCAAATACAATGAGCAGTTCTTC
CDR3 protein: CASKYNEQFF

J gene: TRBJ2-1
V gene: TRBV5-1
D gene: NA
clone size: NA
CDR3 DNA: TGCGCCAGCAGCCTAGGGCTAGCCGCACGGAGCTCCTACAATGAGCAGTTCTTC
CDR3 protein: CASSLGLAARSSYNEQFF

J gene: TRBJ2-2
V gene: TRBV7-9
D gene: NA
clone size: few
CDR3 DNA: TGTGCCAGCAGCTTCTTGACAGGGAACACCGGGGAGCTGTTTTTT
CDR3 protein: CASSFLTGNTGELFF

J gene: TRBJ2-5
V gene: TRBV5-1
D gene: NA
clone size: few
CDR3 DNA: TGCGCCAGCAGCTTACTGGACAACCAAGAGACCCAGTACTTC
CDR3 protein: CASSLLDNQETQYF

J gene: TRBJ2-3
V gene: TRBV4-1
D gene: NA
clone size: few
CDR3 DNA: TGCGCCATCGACCTGGGTACGCAGTATTTT
CDR3 protein: CAIDLGTQYF

J gene: TRBJ1-2
V gene: TRBV2
D gene: NA
clone size: NA
CDR3 DNA: TGTGCCAGCAGCGCCGGGACGGATAACTATGGCTACACCTTC
CDR3 protein: CASSAGTDNYGYTF

J gene: TRBJ1-1
V gene: TRBV18
D gene: NA
clone size: NA
CDR3 DNA: TGTGCCAGCTCAGCTGGACAGATGAACACTGAAGCTTTCTTT
CDR3 protein: CASSAGQMNTEAFF

J gene: TRBJ1-3
V gene: TRBV4-3
D gene: NA
clone size: many
CDR3 DNA: TGCGCCAGCAGCCAAGCTTCATCCCCAGTTCCCCGAAACACCATATATTTT
CDR3 protein: CASSQASSPVPRNTIYF

J gene: TRBJ2-5
V gene: TRBV7-2
D gene: TRBD2
clone size: NA
CDR3 DNA: TGTGCCAGCAAAGCGGGGCAAGCGACGGAGACCCAGTACTTC
CDR3 protein: CASKAGQATETQYF

J gene: TRBJ2-1
V gene: TRBV20-1
D gene: TRBD2
clone size: many
CDR3 DNA: TGCAGTGCCAAGGGACTAGCGGGGGGTAATGAGCAGTTCTTC
CDR3 protein: CSAKGLAGGNEQFF

J gene: TRBJ2-5
V gene: TRBV9
D gene: TRBD1
clone size: many
CDR3 DNA: TGTGCCAGCAGCCCGTACAGGGGGGACCAAGAGACCCAGTACTTC
CDR3 protein: CASSPYRGDQETQYF

J gene: TRBJ2-3
V gene: TRBV4-1
D gene: NA
clone size: NA
CDR3 DNA: TGCGCCAGCAGCCAAGAGCGGGCCAGCACAGATACGCAGTATTTT
CDR3 protein: CASSQERASTDTQYF

J gene: TRBJ2-7
V gene: TRBV12-3/TRBV12-4
D gene: TRBD2
clone size: NA
CDR3 DNA: TGTGCCAGCAGTTCTCTAGCGGGGGGAATCAACGAGCAGTACTTC
CDR3 protein: CASSSLAGGINEQYF

J gene: TRBJ2-1
V gene: TRBV5-1
D gene: NA
clone size: NA
CDR3 DNA: TGCGCCAGCAGCCAAAGACCGGGGGAAATCTACAATGAGCAGTTCTTC
CDR3 protein: CASSQRPGEIYNEQFF

J gene: TRBJ1-3
V gene: TRBV4-1
D gene: TRBD1
clone size: NA
CDR3 DNA: TGCGCCAGCGAGGGACAGGCGGTCTCTGGAAACACCATATATTTT
CDR3 protein: CASEGQAVSGNTIYF

J gene: TRBJ1-1
V gene: TRBV30
D gene: NA
clone size: few
CDR3 DNA: TGTGCCTGGAGTGCCCACAGGAACACTTGGGCTTTCTTT
CDR3 protein: CAWSAHRNTWAFF

J gene: TRBJ1-2
V gene: TRBV5-6
D gene: NA
clone size: few
CDR3 DNA: TGTGCCAGCAGCCGGGACCCATCGTATGGCTACACCTTC
CDR3 protein: CASSRDPSYGYTF

J gene: TRBJ2-3
V gene: TRBV7-2
D gene: NA
clone size: few
CDR3 DNA: TGTGCCAGCAGCTTAGGATATGGGACAATCAGCGCAGATACGCAGTATTTT
CDR3 protein: CASSLGYGTISADTQYF

J gene: TRBJ2-1
V gene: TRBV20-1
D gene: TRBD2
clone size: NA
CDR3 DNA: TGCAGTGCTAGAGCTGGACTAGCGTCGAACAATGAGCAGTTCTTC
CDR3 protein: CSARAGLASNNEQFF

J gene: TRBJ2-1
V gene: TRBV4-3
D gene: TRBD1
clone size: few
CDR3 DNA: TGCGCCAGCAGCCAAGACGCGCGGACAGGATACAATGAGCAGTTCTTC
CDR3 protein: CASSQDARTGYNEQFF

J gene: TRBJ1-5
V gene: TRBV19
D gene: TRBD1
clone size: NA
CDR3 DNA: TGTGCCAGTAGTATAGGGCCCCCCTCCGGGACAGGGGGGAGTCAGCCCCAGCATTTT
CDR3 protein: CASSIGPPSGTGGSQPQHF

J gene: TRBJ2-3
V gene: TRBV7-2
D gene: NA
clone size: many
CDR3 DNA: TGTGCCAGCAGCTTAGGGGGTAGTTCAGATACGCAGTATTTT
CDR3 protein: CASSLGGSSDTQYF

J gene: TRBJ2-5
V gene: TRBV4-3
D gene: TRBD2
clone size: many
CDR3 DNA: TGCGCCAGCAGCCAAGATCCTAGCGGGGGATGGGAGACCCAGTACTTC
CDR3 protein: CASSQDPSGGWETQYF

J gene: TRBJ2-2
V gene: TRBV9
D gene: TRBD2
clone size: NA
CDR3 DNA: TGTGCCAGCAGCGTAGCGGGGGGGCTCTTAGTGGCCGGGGAGCTGTTTTTT
CDR3 protein: CASSVAGGLLVAGELFF

J gene: TRBJ2-2
V gene: TRBV7-9
D gene: NA
clone size: few
CDR3 DNA: TGTGCCAGCAGCCATCCAGTGAACACCGGGGAGCTGTTTTTT
CDR3 protein: CASSHPVNTGELFF

J gene: TRBJ1-3
V gene: TRBV11-1
D gene: NA
clone size: few
CDR3 DNA: TGTGCCAGCAGCTTAGCGTGGGGCACTCCCGCGGGAAACACCATATATTTT
CDR3 protein: CASSLAWGTPAGNTIYF

J gene: TRBJ1-1
V gene: TRBV3-1
D gene: NA
clone size: many
CDR3 DNA: TGCGCCAGCAGCCAAGTTGGCACTGAAGCTTTCTTT
CDR3 protein: CASSQVGTEAFF

J gene: TRBJ1-2
V gene: TRBV5-1
D gene: TRBD1
clone size: NA
CDR3 DNA: TGCGCCAGCAGCTTGGAAGGGCGCACAGGGGTCAACTATGGCTACACCTTC
CDR3 protein: CASSLEGRTGVNYGYTF

J gene: TRBJ2-5
V gene: TRBV5-1
D gene: TRBD2
clone size: many
CDR3 DNA: TGCGCCAGCAGCTCGACTAGCGGTGCGGAGACCCAGTACTTC
CDR3 protein: CASSSTSGAETQYF

J gene: TRBJ2-2
V gene: TRBV5-1
D gene: TRBD2
clone size: few
CDR3 DNA: TGCGCCAGCACCCCTCGGACTAGCGAGGCCGGGGAGCTGTTTTTT
CDR3 protein: CASTPRTSEAGELFF

J gene: TRBJ1-5
V gene: TRBV7-9
D gene: NA
clone size: NA
CDR3 DNA: TGTGCCAGCACCCAGGGCGGGGACCCCAATCAGCCCCAGCATTTT
CDR3 protein: CASTQGGDPNQPQHF

J gene: TRBJ1-1
V gene: TRBV9
D gene: NA
clone size: few
CDR3 DNA: TGTGCCAGCAGCTTTGGACAGAGGACTGAAGCTTTCTTT
CDR3 protein: CASSFGQRTEAFF

J gene: TRBJ1-1
V gene: TRBV12-3/TRBV12-4
D gene: TRBD1
clone size: NA
CDR3 DNA: TGTGCCAGCAGCTGGGACAGGAGGGGAAGGACTGAAGCTTTCTTT
CDR3 protein: CASSWDRRGRTEAFF

J gene: TRBJ1-5
V gene: TRBV5-1
D gene: NA
clone size: few
CDR3 DNA: TGCGCCAGCAGCGGAGGGATAGATCAGCCCCAGCATTTT
CDR3 protein: CASSGGIDQPQHF

J gene: TRBJ2-2
V gene: TRBV11-2
D gene: NA
clone size: NA
CDR3 DNA: TGTGCCAGCAGTTTCCGGACTGATCCGAACACCGGGGAGCTGTTTTTT
CDR3 protein: CASSFRTDPNTGELFF